This T cell receptor beta chain was sequenced in a study of T cells expressing NK-cell markers. This CDR3 is 15 amino acids long. CDR1 is MNHEY, CDR2 SVGEGT, per germline. Note on this clonotype: Antigen unknown.

UMIs were included in TCR beta cDNA generated by 5'RACE template switching. From the 5' RACE reads, TCRdb lists one entry per CDR3 protein and no DNA. Seen in this sample are about 550,000 distinct CDR3 sequences; the ten most common clones hold around 3.3%. General study findings and limits: Uncertainty persisted over the HCMV specificity of expanded NKG2C+ T cell clones. Once again these clonotypes came out on top in the CD3+CD56-NKG2C+ fraction of several donors. NKG2C+ dominant clonotype frequencies in a handful of donors were about 1.0-8% of CD8+ T cells.

The sequencing sample was made of blood T cells: a sorted CD56 or NKG2C T cell subset, CD4+ or CD8+ T cells, or bulk PBMC T cells (not recorded which). The chain uses TRBV6-2 or TRBV6-3 and TRBJ2-7; no DNA is available, so the TRBD2 call from TCRdb remains unchecked. The clonotype originates from a man aged 18 to 35 in good health. The CDR3 is CASNGPGLHSYEQYF.